What follows are 6 T cell receptor beta chains derived from one specimen sequenced in a study of blood T cell repertoires in COVID-19. Data came from immunoSEQ multiplex PCR; TCRdb stores just in-frame clones and leaves some out. The sample lists about 100,000 clones, roughly 83% seen once, with approximately 15% in the top ten. The sequenced sample was peripheral blood. These receptors came from a woman aged 60-70 years with acute or convalescent COVID-19.

This chain uses TRBV5-1 with TRBJ2-1, with TRBD1 identical over 8 bases. The CDR3 length is 14 residues. V lost 5 bases and J lost 8; bases outside the gene matches: 9. Germline-derived CDR1 and CDR2 are SGHRS and YFSETQ. The CDR3 region is CASRIGQGMDEQFF. The CDR3 DNA is TGCGCCAGCAGGATAGGACAGGGTATGGATGAGCAGTTCTTC.

The chain recombines TRBV11-2 with TRBJ2-7; 7 positions agree with TRBD2. Germline V CDR1 and CDR2: SGHAT, FQNNGV. This CDR3 has 16 residues. The ends lost 2 bases at V and 7 bases at J; junction bases unmatched: 14. The CDR3 loop is CASSLSAGLPTREQYF. In DNA, the CDR3 is TGTGCCAGCAGCTTAAGCGCGGGACTACCAACTAGGGAGCAGTACTTC.

The J gene is TRBJ1-3, the V gene TRBV19; D is ambiguous. CDR1 LNHDA and CDR2 SQIVND come from the germline V gene (reference sequence). CDR3 length equals 16 residues. Trimming stripped 4 bases from V and 0 bases from J, with 13 bases between. CDR3 nucleotides: TGTGCCAGTAGTACCAGGAACTCTCACTCTGGAAACACCATATATTTT. This encodes CASSTRNSHSGNTIYF.

The V gene is TRBV19, the J gene TRBJ2-3; a weak D match, TRBD2 (6 bases). The CDR3 loop spans 15 amino acids. V was pared by 3 bases and J by 0 bases, with 10 bases between. The germline V gene has CDR1 LNHDA and CDR2 SQIVND (reference sequence). CDR3 sequence: CASSMAGLSTDTQYF. CDR3 nucleotide sequence: TGTGCCAGTAGTATGGCGGGGCTGAGCACAGATACGCAGTATTTT.

The chain links TRBV6-4 to TRBJ1-1; 7 bases match TRBD1. Germline V gene sequence: CDR1 MRHNA, CDR2 SNTAGT. Trimming at V came to 6 bases and at J to 2 bases, leaving 6 bases not matched to a gene. This CDR3 has 14 amino acids. The CDR3: CASSPEGANTEAFF. CDR3 sequence (DNA): TGTGCCAGCAGCCCCGAGGGGGCCAACACTGAAGCTTTCTTT.

V usage is TRBV18 and J usage is TRBJ2-7; D is undetermined. The CDR3 consists of 13 residues. V was shortened by 3 bases and J by 3 bases, with 9 bases between the two germline ends. Looked up from germline, CDR1 is KGHSH and CDR2 is LQKENI. The CDR3 loop reads CASSPLPGYEQYF. The CDR3 region has the DNA TGTGCCAGCTCACCTTTACCCGGCTACGAGCAGTACTTC.